The rows below give T cell receptor beta chains drawn from one sample of a study of blood T cell repertoires in COVID-19. Clones were sequenced by immunoSEQ multiplex PCR, and TCRdb holds only the in-frame ones, with some missing. The data show hundreds of thousands of clones, under 95% seen once. Material for sequencing was peripheral blood. The receptors derive from a woman younger than 35 who had recovered from COVID-19. The CDR3 runs from the conserved cysteine through the conserved F or W. A D gene is named only where the DNA matches it firmly. Some rows mark clone size as missing; the rest say once, few, many or name a class of expanded clone.

D gene	clone size	J gene	V gene	CDR3 DNA	CDR3 protein
TRBD2	NA	TRBJ2-1	TRBV19	TGTGCCAGTAGTATTAGCGCGGGAGAGTATCCTGAGCAGTTCTTC	CASSISAGEYPEQFF
NA	NA	TRBJ1-1	TRBV6-5	TGTGCCAGCAGTTATGGGGGGGCATTAGAGAACACTGAAGCTTTCTTT	CASSYGGALENTEAFF
NA	NA	TRBJ1-1	TRBV20-1	TGCAGTGCTCTCGGAGGGGCTGAAGCTTTCTTT	CSALGGAEAFF
TRBD1	few	TRBJ2-2	TRBV5-1	TGCGCCAGCAGCCCCGGACAGGATGGCTATGGCACCGGGGAGCTGTTTTTT	CASSPGQDGYGTGELFF
TRBD2	once	TRBJ2-1	TRBV19	TGTGCCAGTAGTATACAGGGACCGGGACTAGCGGGAGCATACAATGAGCAGTTCTTC	CASSIQGPGLAGAYNEQFF
NA	few	TRBJ1-5	TRBV9	TGTGCCAGCAGCGTCACAGGTACCAATCAGCCCCAGCATTTT	CASSVTGTNQPQHF
NA	NA	TRBJ2-1	TRBV27	TGTGCCAGCAGTTTAACGGCTAGAAACAATGAGCAGTTCTTC	CASSLTARNNEQFF
TRBD1	NA	TRBJ1-1	TRBV7-9	TGTGCCAGCAGCTTAGGCTTGGACAGGCCAGAAAGTAGGACTGAAGCTTTCTTT	CASSLGLDRPESRTEAFF
NA	NA	TRBJ1-4	TRBV29-1	TGCAGCGTCGGTCTGGCAGGGCACTATGAAAAACTGTTTTTT	CSVGLAGHYEKLFF
TRBD2	NA	TRBJ2-3	TRBV19	TGTGCCAGTAGTATATACGCTAGCGGGAGTTCCCCCACAGATACGCAGTATTTT	CASSIYASGSSPTDTQYF
TRBD1	once	TRBJ1-4	TRBV5-1	TGCGCCAGCAGCCCCGGACAGGGGGGAACTAATGAAAAACTGTTTTTT	CASSPGQGGTNEKLFF
NA	NA	TRBJ1-5	TRBV6-2/TRBV6-3	TGTGCCAGCAGTACCCGGGACACAAATCAGCCCCAGCATTTT	CASSTRDTNQPQHF